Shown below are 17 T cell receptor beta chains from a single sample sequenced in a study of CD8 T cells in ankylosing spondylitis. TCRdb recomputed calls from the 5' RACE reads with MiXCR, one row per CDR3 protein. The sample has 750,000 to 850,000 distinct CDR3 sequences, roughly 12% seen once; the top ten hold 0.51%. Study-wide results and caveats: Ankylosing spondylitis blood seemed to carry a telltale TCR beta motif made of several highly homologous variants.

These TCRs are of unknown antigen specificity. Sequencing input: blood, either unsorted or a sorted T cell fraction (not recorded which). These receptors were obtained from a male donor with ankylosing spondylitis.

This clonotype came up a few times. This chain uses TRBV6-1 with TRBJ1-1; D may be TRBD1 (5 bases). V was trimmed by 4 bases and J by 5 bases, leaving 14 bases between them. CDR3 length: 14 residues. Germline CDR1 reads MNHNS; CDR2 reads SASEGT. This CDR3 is CASSGSWTITEAFF. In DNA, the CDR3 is TGTGCCAGCAGTGGGTCGTGGACAATTACTGAAGCTTTCTTT.

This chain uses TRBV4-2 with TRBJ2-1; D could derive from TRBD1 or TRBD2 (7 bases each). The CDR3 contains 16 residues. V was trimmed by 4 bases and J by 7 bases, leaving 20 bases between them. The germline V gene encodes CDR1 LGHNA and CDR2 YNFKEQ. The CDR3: CASSPLQGEGRNEQFF. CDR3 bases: TGTGCCAGCAGCCCCCTGCAGGGGGAGGGGCGTAATGAGCAGTTCTTC.

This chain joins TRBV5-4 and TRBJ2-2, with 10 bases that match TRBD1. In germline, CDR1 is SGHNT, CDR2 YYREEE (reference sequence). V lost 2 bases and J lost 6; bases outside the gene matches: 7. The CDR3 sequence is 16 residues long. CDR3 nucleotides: TGTGCCAGCAGCTTCCCTCCGGGACAGGGGTCCGGGGAGCTGTTTTTT. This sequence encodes CASSFPPGQGSGELFF.

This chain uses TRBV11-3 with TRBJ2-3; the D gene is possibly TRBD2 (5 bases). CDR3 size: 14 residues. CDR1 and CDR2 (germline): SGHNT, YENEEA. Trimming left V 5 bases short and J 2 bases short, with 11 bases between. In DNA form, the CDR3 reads TGTGCCAGCAGCCCCCGGAGGCACACAGATACGCAGTATTTT. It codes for CASSPRRHTDTQYF.

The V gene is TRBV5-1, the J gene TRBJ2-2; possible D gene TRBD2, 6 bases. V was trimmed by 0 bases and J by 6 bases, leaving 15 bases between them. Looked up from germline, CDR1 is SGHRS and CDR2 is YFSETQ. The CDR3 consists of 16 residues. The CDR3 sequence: CASSLGPGLKPGELFF. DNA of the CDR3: TGCGCCAGCAGCTTGGGACCGGGACTCAAACCCGGGGAGCTGTTTTTT.

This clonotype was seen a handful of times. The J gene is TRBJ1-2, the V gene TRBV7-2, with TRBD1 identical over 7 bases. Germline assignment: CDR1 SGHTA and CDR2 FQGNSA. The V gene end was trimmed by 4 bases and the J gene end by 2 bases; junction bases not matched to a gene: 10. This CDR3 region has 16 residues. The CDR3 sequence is CASSSQWTGQNYGYTF. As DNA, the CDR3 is TGTGCCAGCAGCTCCCAATGGACAGGACAAAACTATGGCTACACCTTC.

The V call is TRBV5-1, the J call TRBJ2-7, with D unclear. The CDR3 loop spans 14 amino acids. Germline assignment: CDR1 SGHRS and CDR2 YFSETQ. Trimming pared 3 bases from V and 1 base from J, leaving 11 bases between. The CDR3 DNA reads TGCGCCAGCAGCTCCCCGTTGACATCCTACGAGCAGTACTTC. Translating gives CASSSPLTSYEQYF.

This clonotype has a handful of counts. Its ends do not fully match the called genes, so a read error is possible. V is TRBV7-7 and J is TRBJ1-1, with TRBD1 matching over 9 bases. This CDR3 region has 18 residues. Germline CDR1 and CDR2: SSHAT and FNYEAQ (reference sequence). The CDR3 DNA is TGTGCTAGCAGCTCCCCTGTTTGGACAGGGGCTCAGAACACTGAAGCTTTCTTT. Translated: CASSSPVWTGAQNTEAFF.

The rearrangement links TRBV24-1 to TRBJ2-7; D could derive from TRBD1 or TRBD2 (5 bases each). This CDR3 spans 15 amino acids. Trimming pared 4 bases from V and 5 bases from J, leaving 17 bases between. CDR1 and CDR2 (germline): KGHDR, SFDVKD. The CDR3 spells CATSDPRDGADEQYF. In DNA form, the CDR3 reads TGTGCCACCAGTGACCCCAGGGACGGAGCCGACGAGCAGTACTTC.

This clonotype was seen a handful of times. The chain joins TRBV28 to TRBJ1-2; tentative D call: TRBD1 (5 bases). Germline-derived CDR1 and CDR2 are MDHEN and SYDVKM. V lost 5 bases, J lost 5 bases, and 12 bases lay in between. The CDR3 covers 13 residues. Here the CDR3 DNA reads TGTGCCAGCAGTCCGGGGGGGAGGTATGGCTACACCTTC. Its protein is CASSPGGRYGYTF.

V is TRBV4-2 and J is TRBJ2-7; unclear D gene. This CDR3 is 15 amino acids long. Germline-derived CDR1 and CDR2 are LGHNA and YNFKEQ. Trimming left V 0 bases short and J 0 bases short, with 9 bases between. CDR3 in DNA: TGTGCCAGCAGCCAAGATCCGGGTCTCTCCTACGAGCAGTACTTC. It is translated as CASSQDPGLSYEQYF.

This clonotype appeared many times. In DNA form, the CDR3 reads TGTGCCAGCAGTTATTCGGGACAGGGGACTTACGAGCAGTACTTC. This gives the protein CASSYSGQGTYEQYF. This chain joins TRBV6-5 and TRBJ2-7, with 10 nucleotides matching TRBD1. After removal of 3 bases from V and 4 bases from J, the junction contained 6 bases not matched to a gene. From germline, CDR1 is MNHEY and CDR2 SVGAGI. This CDR3 is 15 amino acids long.

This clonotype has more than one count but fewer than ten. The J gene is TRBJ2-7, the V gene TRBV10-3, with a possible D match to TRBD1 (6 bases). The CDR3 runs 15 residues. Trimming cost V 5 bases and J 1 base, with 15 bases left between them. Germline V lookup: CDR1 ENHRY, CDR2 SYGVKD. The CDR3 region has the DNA TGTGCCATCAGTCGTACCGGGACATCTTCCTACGAGCAGTACTTC. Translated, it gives CAISRTGTSSYEQYF.

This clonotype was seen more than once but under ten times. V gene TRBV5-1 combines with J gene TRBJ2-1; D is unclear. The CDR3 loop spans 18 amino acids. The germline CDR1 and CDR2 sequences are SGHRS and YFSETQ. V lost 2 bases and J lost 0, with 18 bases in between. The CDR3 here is CASSFTPMGMSSYNEQFF. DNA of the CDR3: TGCGCCAGCAGCTTTACCCCCATGGGGATGAGCTCCTACAATGAGCAGTTCTTC.

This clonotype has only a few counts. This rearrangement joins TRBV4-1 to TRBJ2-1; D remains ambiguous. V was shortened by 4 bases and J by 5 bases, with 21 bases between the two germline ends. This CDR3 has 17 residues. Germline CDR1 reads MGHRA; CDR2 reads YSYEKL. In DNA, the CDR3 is TGCGCCAGCAGCCTATTAATACCTATCCTGAGTCACAATGAGCAGTTCTTC. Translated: CASSLLIPILSHNEQFF.

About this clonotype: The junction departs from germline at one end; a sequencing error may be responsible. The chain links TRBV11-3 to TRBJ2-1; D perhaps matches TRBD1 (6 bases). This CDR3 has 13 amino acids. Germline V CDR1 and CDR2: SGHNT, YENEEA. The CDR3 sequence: CASSSGTYTEQFF. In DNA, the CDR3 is TGTGCCAGCAGCTCCGGGACATACACTGAGCAGTTCTTC.

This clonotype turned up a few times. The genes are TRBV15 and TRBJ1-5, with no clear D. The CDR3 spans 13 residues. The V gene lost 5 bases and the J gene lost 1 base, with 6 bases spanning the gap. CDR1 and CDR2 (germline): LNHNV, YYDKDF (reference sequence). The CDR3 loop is CATSPDSNQPQHF. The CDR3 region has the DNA TGTGCCACCAGCCCGGACAGCAATCAGCCCCAGCATTTT. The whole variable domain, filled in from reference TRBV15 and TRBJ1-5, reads DAMVIQNPRYQVTQFGKPVTLSCSQTLNHNVMYWYQQKSSQAPKLLFHYYDKDFNNEADTPDNFQSRRPNTSFCFLDIRSPGLGDTAMYLCATSPDSNQPQHFGDGTRLSIL.